Listed below are T cell receptor beta chains from one sample, sequenced in a study of CD8 T cells in ankylosing spondylitis. TCRdb re-called the 5' RACE reads with MiXCR, one entry per CDR3 protein. The repertoire holds 300,000 to 400,000 distinct CDR3 sequences, with approximately 10% as singletons. Material for sequencing was blood, either unsorted or a sorted T cell fraction (not recorded which). Receptor source: a female donor with ankylosing spondylitis or in good health (not recorded which). CDR3s include the opening cysteine and the closing phenylalanine or tryptophan. A D gene is named only where the DNA matches it firmly. Only some rows state a clone size, as once, few, many or a class for expanded clones.

D | size | J | length | V | CDR3 | DNA
. | many | TRBJ1-2 | 14 | TRBV20-1 | CSARNPGRLYGYTF | TGCAGTGCTAGAAATCCTGGGAGGCTCTATGGCTACACCTTC
. | . | TRBJ1-2 | 14 | TRBV7-9 | CASSFTGTRGGYTF | TGTGCCAGCAGCTTTACAGGGACACGGGGTGGCTACACCTTC
TRBD2 | few | TRBJ2-1 | 14 | TRBV20-1 | CSARSTSGSYEQFF | TGCAGTGCTAGGAGTACTAGCGGGAGCTATGAGCAGTTCTTC
TRBD1 | . | TRBJ2-1 | 12 | TRBV20-1 | CSARGTGGGQFF | TGCAGTGCTAGGGGGACAGGGGGTGGGCAGTTCTTC
. | many | TRBJ1-2 | 15 | TRBV20-1 | CSASPSFSISRGYTF | TGCAGTGCTAGCCCCTCCTTCTCTATCTCGCGTGGCTACACCTTC
TRBD1 | many | TRBJ1-6 | 15 | TRBV12-3/TRBV12-4 | CASTSWTGERSPLHF | TGTGCCAGCACCTCTTGGACAGGGGAGCGTTCACCCCTCCACTTT
. | many | TRBJ2-5 | 14 | TRBV12-3/TRBV12-4 | CASSLGTTQETQYF | TGTGCCAGCAGTTTAGGGACTACCCAAGAGACCCAGTACTTC
TRBD2 | many | TRBJ2-1 | 14 | TRBV12-3/TRBV12-4 | CASLGLASYNEQFF | TGTGCCAGCCTGGGACTAGCGTCTTACAATGAGCAGTTCTTC
TRBD2 | many | TRBJ2-1 | 15 | TRBV5-1 | CASSFLAGSYNEQFF | TGCGCCAGCAGCTTCTTAGCGGGATCCTACAATGAGCAGTTCTTC
. | . | TRBJ1-4 | 15 | TRBV27 | CASSLAAATNEKLFF | TGTGCCAGCAGTTTGGCGGCAGCAACTAATGAAAAACTGTTTTTT
. | many | TRBJ2-1 | 14 | TRBV9 | CASSVIEGMDEQFF | TGTGCCAGCAGCGTGATAGAGGGCATGGATGAGCAGTTCTTC